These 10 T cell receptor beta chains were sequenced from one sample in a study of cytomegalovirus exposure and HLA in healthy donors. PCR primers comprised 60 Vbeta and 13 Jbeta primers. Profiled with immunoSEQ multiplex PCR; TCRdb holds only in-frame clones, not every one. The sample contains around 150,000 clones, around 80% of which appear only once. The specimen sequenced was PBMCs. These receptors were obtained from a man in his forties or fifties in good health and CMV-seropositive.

The CDR3 DNA reads TGCGCCAGCAGCTACAGGACAGGGAGTGACACCGGGGAGCTGTTTTTT. Protein product: CASSYRTGSDTGELFF. This chain links TRBV5-1 with TRBJ2-2; 8 positions agree with TRBD1. The junction had 7 bases not matched to a gene; V was cut back by 3 bases and J by 3 bases. Looked up from germline, CDR1 is SGHRS and CDR2 is YFSETQ. The CDR3 covers 16 residues.

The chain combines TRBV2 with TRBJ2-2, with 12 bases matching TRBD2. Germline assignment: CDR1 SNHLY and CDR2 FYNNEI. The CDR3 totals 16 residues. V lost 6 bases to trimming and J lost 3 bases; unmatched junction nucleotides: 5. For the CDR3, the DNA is TGTGCCAGCAGCCCCGGACTAGCGGGACACACCGGGGAGCTGTTTTTT. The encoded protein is CASSPGLAGHTGELFF. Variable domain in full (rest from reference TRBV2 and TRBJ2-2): EPEVTQTPSHQVTQMGQEVILRCVPISNHLYFYWYRQILGQKVEFLVSFYNNEISEKSEIFDDQFSVERPDGSNFTLKIRSTKLEDSAMYFCASSPGLAGHTGELFFGEGSRLTVL.

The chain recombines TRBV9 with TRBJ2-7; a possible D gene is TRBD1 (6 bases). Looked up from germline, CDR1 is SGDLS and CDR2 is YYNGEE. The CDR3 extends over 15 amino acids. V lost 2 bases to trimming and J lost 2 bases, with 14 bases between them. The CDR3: CASSVPRDKTYEQYF. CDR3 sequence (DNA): TGTGCCAGCAGCGTTCCCCGGGACAAGACCTACGAGCAGTACTTC.

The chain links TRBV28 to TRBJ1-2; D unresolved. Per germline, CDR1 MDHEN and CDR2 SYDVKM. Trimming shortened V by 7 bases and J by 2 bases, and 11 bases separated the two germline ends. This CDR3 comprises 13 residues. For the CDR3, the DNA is TGTGCCAGCAACAAGCCCAGGAACTATGGCTACACCTTC. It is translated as CASNKPRNYGYTF.

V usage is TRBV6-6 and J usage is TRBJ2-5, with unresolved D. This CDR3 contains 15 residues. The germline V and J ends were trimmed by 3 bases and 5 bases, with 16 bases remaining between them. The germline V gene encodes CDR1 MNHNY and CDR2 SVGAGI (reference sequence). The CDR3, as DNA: TGTGCCAGCAGTTATCTAGAGTCGGTTTACGAGACCCAGTACTTC. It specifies CASSYLESVYETQYF.

Here the CDR3 reads CASSMGTGIGNSPLHF. Written as DNA, the CDR3 is TGTGCCAGCAGCATGGGAACAGGGATCGGTAATTCACCCCTCCACTTT. This chain connects TRBV28 to TRBJ1-6, with a weak D call TRBD1 (6 bases). Germline V CDR1 and CDR2: MDHEN, SYDVKM. V was trimmed by 6 bases and J by 6 bases, leaving 18 bases between them. This CDR3 comprises 16 residues.

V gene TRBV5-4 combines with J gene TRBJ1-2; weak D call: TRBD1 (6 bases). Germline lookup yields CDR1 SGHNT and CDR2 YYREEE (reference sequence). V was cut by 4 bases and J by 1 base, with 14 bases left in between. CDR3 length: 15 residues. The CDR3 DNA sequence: TGTGCCAGCAGCCTCGGGGGGGCCGGTAACTATGGCTACACCTTC. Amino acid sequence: CASSLGGAGNYGYTF.

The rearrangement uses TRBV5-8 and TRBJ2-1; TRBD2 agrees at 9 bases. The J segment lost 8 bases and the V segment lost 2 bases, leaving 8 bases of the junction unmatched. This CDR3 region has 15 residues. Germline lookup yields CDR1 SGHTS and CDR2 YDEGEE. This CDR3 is CASSFYGGRAYEQFF. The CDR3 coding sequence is TGTGCCAGCAGCTTCTACGGCGGGAGGGCCTATGAGCAGTTCTTC.

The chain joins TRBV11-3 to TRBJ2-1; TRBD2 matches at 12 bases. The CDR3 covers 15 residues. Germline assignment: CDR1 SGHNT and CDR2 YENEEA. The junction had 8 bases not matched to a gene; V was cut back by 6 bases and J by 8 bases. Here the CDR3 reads CASSVSSGGGDEQFF. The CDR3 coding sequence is TGTGCCAGCAGTGTTTCTAGCGGGGGGGGTGATGAGCAGTTCTTC.

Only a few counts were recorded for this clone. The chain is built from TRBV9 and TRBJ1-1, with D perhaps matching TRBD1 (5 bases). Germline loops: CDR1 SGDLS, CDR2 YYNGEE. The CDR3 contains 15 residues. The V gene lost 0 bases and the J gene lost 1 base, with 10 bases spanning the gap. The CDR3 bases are TGTGCCAGCAGCGTAGTCGGACACCGGAACACTGAAGCTTTCTTT. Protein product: CASSVVGHRNTEAFF.